Listed here is a single T cell receptor (beta chain). Its antigen is not known. This record belongs to a study of cytomegalovirus exposure and HLA in healthy donors. For the study at large: From donors who were HLA-typed, an early data release held 70 million to 90 million unique TCRs.

Study-level results: The authors later found HLA-associated TCR beta chains more clonally expanded than equally common others.

Trimming left V 2 bases short and J 3 bases short, with 8 bases between. This CDR3 region has 13 residues. Germline CDR1 is SGHRS and CDR2 is YFSETQ. PCR amplification relied on 60 Vbeta primers (plus 13 Jbeta primers). The assay was immunoSEQ multiplex PCR, and TCRdb's table has in-frame clones only and misses some. The sample contains approximately 180,000 clones, approximately 84% of which appear only once. The source material was PBMCs. V usage is TRBV5-1 and J usage is TRBJ1-2; D gene ambiguous. This TCR was recovered from a girl between 10 and 17 years old in good health and CMV-seropositive. The CDR3, as DNA: TGCGCCAGCAGCTTACACCAGGACTATGGCTACACCTTC. Its translation is CASSLHQDYGYTF.